This TCR beta chain is drawn from a study of CD8+ T cells in alopecia areata. Study in general: For 6 to 18 months, tofacitinib was taken, and 6 months off drug followed.

Sequencing used cDNA as its template, made by extracting RNA and reverse transcribing it. Profiled with immunoSEQ multiplex PCR; TCRdb holds only in-frame clones, not every one. The sample contains some 180,000 clones, about 63% of which appear only once. This TCR was sampled from a human donor with alopecia areata. Sequencing used CD4+ T cells sorted from blood, obtained at week 0.

The chain's CDR3 is CASSRGAYGYTF. CDR3 nucleotide sequence: TGTGCCAGCAGTCGAGGAGCCTATGGCTACACCTTC. V and J are TRBV21-1 and TRBJ1-2. TRBV21-1 is deemed a pseudogene. CDR3 length: 12 residues.